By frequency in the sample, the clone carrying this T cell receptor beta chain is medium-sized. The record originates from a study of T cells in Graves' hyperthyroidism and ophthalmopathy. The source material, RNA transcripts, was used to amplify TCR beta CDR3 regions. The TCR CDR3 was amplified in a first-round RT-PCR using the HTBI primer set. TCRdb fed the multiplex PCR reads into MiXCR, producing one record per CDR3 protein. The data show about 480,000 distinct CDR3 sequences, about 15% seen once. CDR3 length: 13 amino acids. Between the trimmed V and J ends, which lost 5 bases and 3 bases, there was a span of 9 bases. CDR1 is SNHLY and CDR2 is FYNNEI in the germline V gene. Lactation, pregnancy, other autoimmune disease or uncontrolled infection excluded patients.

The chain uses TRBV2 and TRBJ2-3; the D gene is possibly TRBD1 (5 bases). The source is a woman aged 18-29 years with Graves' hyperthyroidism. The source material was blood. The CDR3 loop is CASSQGETDTQYF. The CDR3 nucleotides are TGTGCCAGCAGTCAAGGGGAAACAGATACGCAGTATTTT.